The present T cell receptor beta chain was sequenced within a study of T cell repertoires in cytomegalovirus infection. TCRdb redid the calling of the reads with MiXCR, one entry per CDR3 protein. The repertoire holds 46,000 or so distinct CDR3 sequences, with approximately 22% as singletons. Trimming at V came to 0 bases and at J to 6 bases, leaving 7 bases not matched to a gene. The CDR3 length is 15 residues. Germline assignment: CDR1 DFQATT and CDR2 SNEGSKA (reference sequence). Study-level findings and limits: Cumulative frequency of public TCR beta families picked out carriers of CMV plus the relevant HLA. HLA-C-restricted, CMV-specific TCR beta clonotypes were dominant ex vivo.

About this clonotype: Its antigen remains unknown.

The material sequenced was PBMCs, sequenced either directly or after in vitro stimulation (not recorded which). This clonotype was obtained from a human donor in good health (CMV status not recorded). Some clones in this sample may be carry-over from other donors' samples. The chain is built from TRBV20-1 and TRBJ2-7, with 11 positions matching TRBD2. The CDR3 is CSARDRTSGSSEQYF. CDR3 DNA sequence: TGCAGTGCTAGAGACCGGACTAGCGGGTCGAGCGAGCAGTACTTC.